This entry lists 7 T cell receptor beta chains sequenced from one sample in a study of OX40 agonist ivuxolimab in advanced cancers. Data came from immunoSEQ multiplex PCR; TCRdb stores just in-frame clones and leaves some out. This table has roughly 62,000 clones, roughly 85% appearing once. Sequenced material: CD4+ or CD8+ T cells sorted from blood, taken in a trial of the OX40 agonist ivuxolimab. These receptors were obtained from an adult with an advanced solid tumor such as melanoma, head and neck, liver or kidney cancer.

The rearrangement joins TRBV30 to TRBJ2-5; D call uncertain. The CDR3 length is 11 residues. V gave up 0 bases and J gave up 5 bases, with 4 bases separating them. The germline CDR1 and CDR2 sequences are GTSNPN and SVGIG (reference sequence). CDR3 nucleotides: TGTGCCTGGAGTGTACAGGAGACCCAGTACTTC. Its protein product is CAWSVQETQYF.

V is TRBV14 and J is TRBJ1-2; no reliable D call. Trimming removed 5 bases at V and 6 bases at J, with 13 bases between. Germline CDR1 is SGHDN and CDR2 is FVKESK. This CDR3 region has 13 residues. The CDR3 spells CASSSFAANGYTF. DNA for the CDR3: TGTGCCAGCAGCTCATTCGCGGCAAATGGCTACACCTTC.

The rearrangement links TRBV11-2 to TRBJ1-1, with D perhaps matching TRBD1 (5 bases). Germline CDR1 reads SGHAT; CDR2 reads FQNNGV. The CDR3 sequence is 13 residues long. V was clipped by 5 bases and J by 1 base, with 8 bases between them. CDR3 sequence reads: CASSQQENTEAFF. The CDR3 nucleotides read TGTGCCAGCAGCCAACAGGAGAACACTGAAGCTTTCTTT.

In this sample, this clone turned up a few times. The chain couples TRBV10-3 to TRBJ2-7; unclear D gene. The CDR3 is 13 amino acids. V gave up 6 bases and J gave up 1 base, with 10 bases separating them. Germline V gene lookup returns CDR1 ENHRY and CDR2 SYGVKD. The CDR3: CAIRNPGSYEQYF. Here the CDR3 DNA reads TGTGCCATCAGAAATCCTGGATCCTACGAGCAGTACTTC.

The rearrangement uses TRBV27 and TRBJ2-2, with D possibly TRBD2 on 6 matching bases. CDR3 length: 14 residues. Germline values: CDR1 MNHEY, CDR2 SMNVEV (reference sequence). Trimming removed 6 bases at V and 3 bases at J, with 11 bases between. CDR3 protein: CASSRGGYTGELFF. CDR3 sequence (DNA): TGTGCCAGCAGCCGGGGAGGCTACACCGGGGAGCTGTTTTTT.

The chain links TRBV28 to TRBJ1-5, with 9 bases lining up with TRBD1. Per germline, CDR1 MDHEN and CDR2 SYDVKM. With V trimmed by 9 bases and J by 2 bases, 11 bases remained unmatched. This CDR3 has 16 amino acids. As DNA, the CDR3 is TGTGCCAGGACACAGGGGGCCCCTAGGTGCAATCAGCCCCAGCATTTT. This codes for CARTQGAPRCNQPQHF. The full variable domain, with the rest looked up from reference TRBV28 and TRBJ1-5, is DVKVTQSSRYLVKRTGEKVFLECVQDMDHENMFWYRQDPGLGLRLIYFSYDVKMKEKGDIPEGYSVSREKKERFSLILESASTNQTSMYLCARTQGAPRCNQPQHFGDGTRLSIL.

The V and J genes are TRBV5-1 and TRBJ2-7; tentative D call: TRBD1 (6 bases). The germline V and J ends were trimmed by 2 bases and 4 bases, with 10 bases remaining between them. The CDR3 is made up of 13 amino acids. From germline, CDR1 is SGHRS and CDR2 YFSETQ. CDR3 sequence (DNA): TGCGCCAGCAGCTTCGAAGGACAGTACGAGCAGTACTTC. It is translated as CASSFEGQYEQYF.